This entry concerns a single T cell receptor beta chain. Time point given: newly diagnosed GD, antithyroid drugs for less than 3 months. Extracted PBMC RNA gave rise to the TCR library. The data originate from a study of regulatory T cells in long-lasting Graves disease. The CDR3 totals 14 residues. Trimming removed 8 bases from V and 3 bases from J, with 14 bases in between. CDR3 regions were amplified by Arm-PCR using iRepertoire HTBI primers to build TCR beta libraries. TCRdb re-called the multiplex PCR reads with MiXCR, one entry per CDR3 protein. The sample includes 540,000 or so distinct CDR3 sequences, roughly 13% of them seen just once. The data were also submitted as part of a second study, on T cells in Graves' hyperthyroidism and ophthalmopathy. Per that paper: These patients, aged 18 to 65, had recently diagnosed hyperthyroidism lasting under 2 months. Clinical symptoms, serum thyroxine, TRAb, thyroid ultrasound and orbital computed tomography established diagnosis.

The TCR sequence derives from a man in his thirties or forties with Graves disease. The gene calls are TRBV12-3 or TRBV12-4 and TRBJ2-1; D may correspond to TRBD1 or TRBD2 (5 bases each). Sequenced material: peripheral blood mononuclear cells (PBMCs), taken at new diagnosis, from a patient treated with antithyroid drugs. The CDR3 region is CASGEGRHYNEQFF. CDR3 coding DNA: TGTGCCAGCGGAGAGGGGAGACACTACAATGAGCAGTTCTTC.